The 13 T cell receptor beta chains given below trace back to one sample, sequenced in a study of shared clonotypes between healthy human individuals. The repertoire was sequenced with immunoSEQ multiplex PCR; TCRdb's copy has only in-frame clones and lacks some. The sample includes over 850,000 clones, 78% of them seen just once. The material sequenced was memory CD4+ T cells from PBMCs. The subset is: CD45RA-negative fraction. These receptors all come from a man aged 18-30 years in good health. Some clones in this sample may be carry-over from other donors' samples.

This clone has only one observation. The gene calls are TRBV28 and TRBJ1-4; maybe TRBD1 (5 bases). CDR1 MDHEN and CDR2 SYDVKM come from the germline V gene. The CDR3 is 15 residues long. Deletions cut 6 bases from V and 7 bases from J, with 18 bases between. DNA for the CDR3: TGTGCCAGCAGACTACCTCTTGGGGGGTCTGAAAAACTGTTTTTT. Encoded protein: CASRLPLGGSEKLFF.

The gene calls are TRBV28 and TRBJ2-1, with 7 bases fitting TRBD2. The V gene end was trimmed by 8 bases and the J gene end by 4 bases; junction bases not matched to a gene: 11. Germline V gene data show CDR1 as MDHEN and CDR2 as SYDVKM. The CDR3 length is 15 residues. As DNA, the CDR3 is TGTGCCAGCCCTCCCTTAGCGGGCACTTACAATGAGCAGTTCTTC. This gives the protein CASPPLAGTYNEQFF. The whole variable domain, remainder taken from reference TRBV28 and TRBJ2-1, is DVKVTQSSRYLVKRTGEKVFLECVQDMDHENMFWYRQDPGLGLRLIYFSYDVKMKEKGDIPEGYSVSREKKERFSLILESASTNQTSMYLCASPPLAGTYNEQFFGPGTRLTVL.

The chain combines TRBV6-6 with TRBJ2-2; no reliable D call. The V end lost 0 bases, the J end lost 4 bases, and 12 bases lay between the germline ends. CDR3 length equals 16 residues. The germline CDR1 and CDR2 sequences are MNHNY and SVGAGI (reference sequence). CDR3 sequence reads: CASSYSLVPLTGELFF. The CDR3 DNA reads as TGTGCCAGCAGTTACTCTTTAGTCCCCCTCACCGGGGAGCTGTTTTTT.

This chain uses TRBV5-6 with TRBJ2-3, with D possibly matching TRBD2 (5 bases). Germline V gene data show CDR1 as SGHDT and CDR2 as YYEEEE. The CDR3 is made up of 15 amino acids. Trimming removed 1 base at V and 5 bases at J, with 14 bases between. The CDR3 coding sequence is TGTGCCAGCAGCTTGAGAGGGAAACGGAGAGATACGCAGTATTTT. It is translated as CASSLRGKRRDTQYF.

This chain links TRBV5-4 with TRBJ2-3; 15 positions match TRBD2. V lost 4 bases to trimming and J lost 0 bases; unmatched junction nucleotides: 6. The length of the CDR3 is 18 residues. The germline V gene has CDR1 SGHNT and CDR2 YYREEE (reference sequence). The CDR3 region is CASSVPGLAGGSTDTQYF. CDR3 nucleotides: TGTGCCAGCAGCGTCCCCGGACTAGCGGGAGGGAGCACAGATACGCAGTATTTT.

The chain carries TRBV4-2 and TRBJ2-6, with D possibly TRBD2 on 6 matching bases. V lost 4 bases, J lost 0 bases, and 13 bases lay in between. The germline CDR1 and CDR2 sequences are LGHNA and YNFKEQ. The CDR3 is made up of 17 amino acids. CDR3 in amino acids: CASSPGGSLSGANVLTF. In DNA form, the CDR3 reads TGTGCCAGCAGCCCCGGGGGTTCCCTCTCTGGGGCCAACGTCCTGACTTTC.

Only one count was recorded for this clone. V is TRBV6-1 and J is TRBJ2-5; maybe TRBD1 (5 bases). The CDR3 is 13 residues long. Trimming shortened V by 10 bases and J by 1 base, and 13 bases separated the two germline ends. CDR1 and CDR2 from the germline V gene are MNHNS and SASEGT. For the CDR3, the DNA is TGTGCCATGGCCCTGCAGGGCCAAGAGACCCAGTACTTC. This translates into CAMALQGQETQYF.

This chain joins TRBV6-1 and TRBJ2-7; 8 bases map to TRBD2. The CDR3 loop spans 14 amino acids. CDR1 is MNHNS and CDR2 is SASEGT in the germline V gene. The J segment lost 0 bases and the V segment lost 8 bases, leaving 6 bases of the junction unmatched. CDR3 nucleotide sequence: TGTGCCAGCCGGGGGAGCGGGAGCTCCTACGAGCAGTACTTC. Its protein product is CASRGSGSSYEQYF.

The chain recombines TRBV9 with TRBJ2-5, with D tentatively TRBD2 (5 bases). The CDR3 runs to 15 residues. Trimming pared 0 bases from V and 1 base from J, leaving 10 bases between. Germline-derived CDR1 and CDR2 are SGDLS and YYNGEE. As DNA, the CDR3 is TGTGCCAGCAGCGTAGTGGCCAGCGGCCAAGAGACCCAGTACTTC. It is translated as CASSVVASGQETQYF.

This chain uses TRBV7-2 with TRBJ2-3; a weak D match, TRBD2 (6 bases). Germline V lookup: CDR1 SGHTA, CDR2 FQGNSA. Trimming left V 3 bases short and J 0 bases short, with 13 bases between. The CDR3 runs 16 residues. This CDR3 reads CASSFSRDLSTDTQYF. The CDR3 nucleotides are TGTGCCAGCAGCTTTAGTAGGGACTTAAGCACAGATACGCAGTATTTT.

This clone appeared many times. The chain is built from TRBV19 and TRBJ1-1; 7 bases match TRBD1. V trimming: 3 bases; J trimming: 3 bases; junction bases outside the gene matches: 4. Germline CDR1 LNHDA, CDR2 SQIVND (reference sequence). The CDR3 consists of 14 residues. The CDR3 DNA reads TGTGCCAGTAGTATTATTGACAGGGACACTGAAGCTTTCTTT. Encoded protein: CASSIIDRDTEAFF.

The chain couples TRBV6-1 to TRBJ2-3, with D uncertain. CDR1 MNHNS and CDR2 SASEGT come from the germline V gene. This CDR3 has 18 amino acids. Deletions cut 2 bases from V and 2 bases from J, with 20 bases between. The CDR3 DNA reads TGTGCCAGCAGTGAAAGTAAAGGACCCGGGTCCGTCACAGATACGCAGTATTTT. This encodes CASSESKGPGSVTDTQYF.

In its sample, this clone was seen many times. The sample contains more than one DNA sequence encoding this CDR3. CDR3 nucleotide sequence: TGTGCCACCAGCCCCCGACCCCGTAATGAGCAGTTCTTC. Its protein is CATSPRPRNEQFF. V usage is TRBV15 and J usage is TRBJ2-1; D is unclear. CDR1 and CDR2 (germline): LNHNV, YYDKDF (reference sequence). This CDR3 spans 13 amino acids. Trimming shortened V by 5 bases and J by 7 bases, and 12 bases separated the two germline ends.